This T cell receptor beta chain was recovered during a study of blood T cell repertoires in COVID-19. Study context: Samples came from the United States, Italy and Spain, spanning acute and convalescent COVID-19. T cells, B-cell-depleted T cells, or PBMCs supplied cDNA or gDNA.

Source study methods: Counts of nucleated cells, estimated from reference gene primer amplification, were obtained. Repertoires were generated with immunoSEQ multiplex PCR, while TCRdb's copy carries only in-frame clones and drops some. That table supplies the V and J calls and clone size; D and trimming were determined from the DNA. The data contain around 170,000 clones, 75% to 90% of them singletons. The CDR3 consists of 16 residues. V gave up 1 base and J gave up 3 bases, with 11 bases separating them. The V gene's germline CDR1 is SGHRS and CDR2 YFSETQ. Sequencing used peripheral blood. This chain links TRBV5-1 with TRBJ2-6, with D possibly being TRBD1 (5 bases). This sequence originates from a woman in her thirties or forties with acute or convalescent COVID-19. The CDR3 loop is CASSLLSTGGANVLTF. The DNA of the CDR3 is TGCGCCAGCAGCTTGCTTTCTACAGGTGGGGCCAACGTCCTGACTTTC.